The T cell receptor beta chain under discussion was sequenced for a study of T cell responses to AZD1222 COVID-19 vaccine (dated by TCRdb to the early 2020s). About the full investigation: AZD1222 recipients with second doses at about 4 weeks or about 12 weeks were pooled, because spike-specific TCR depth and breadth did not differ between schedules. Trial participants were enrolled by age into 18-55, 56-69 and 70-plus year subgroups, with roughly 160, 29 and 62 TCR-sequenced participants respectively. TCR sequencing was performed for about 240 trial participants, of whom about 210 were given two doses of AZD1222 and some 26 were given two doses of MenACWY control vaccine. The research as a whole found: Conclusions about previously exposed vaccinees are limited because only a handful of AZD1222 recipients were SARS-CoV-2 seropositive at baseline. Reportedly, almost half of the unique spike-specific TCRs recognized epitopes lying outside the regions that are mutated in the B.1.351 and B.1.1.7 variants. The vaccine-associated CD4 TCRs covered the entire spike protein, and the dominant responses fell in regions 160-218 and 743-854. Participants were mostly white British, with more females than males. The authors suggested clonal diversity may have been underestimated. After two AZD1222 doses, both the breadth and the depth of spike-specific TCRs were significantly higher than at day 0 and than in MenACWY recipients. Because no day 14 peak-response samples were available, repertoires were characterized only after the peak T cell response. In the small 56-69-year group, the increase in depth fell short of significance, most likely because of low power.

Between the V and J ends, shortened by 7 bases and 3 bases respectively, the junction contains 9 bases. CDR3 length: 12 amino acids, cysteine to phenylalanine. CDR3 DNA is the only sequence kept; it has 36 bases, read in frame from the first base. Taken from the germline V gene (reference sequence), the CDR1 and CDR2 loops are MNHNY and SVGAGI. The CDR3 regions of human TCRbeta chains were subjected to immunosequencing. Processing in the source paper ran as follows. TCRs in the repertoires were compared against a reference library of SARS-CoV-2-specific TCRs that had been generated with the MIRA antigen-specificity platform. Breadth was defined as the fraction of unique TCRs that were SARS-CoV-2-associated, and depth was defined as the fraction of total T cells that were SARS-CoV-2-associated. Each spike-specific TCR was assigned to its reactive spike region and to a CD4 or CD8 class using the MIRA data. Log10-transformed breadth and depth values were compared by one-way ANOVA with Sidak's multiple comparisons tests. As stored in TCRdb, this immuneACCESS dataset retains in-frame rearrangements with V and J assigned. A fraction of the clones does not appear; measured against another copy, unresolved V genes explain less than half of the discrepancy, and the remainder lacks a known reason. V and J calls and clone size are copied from that table; D and trimming were computed from the DNA. The sample table contains about 150,000 clones; only one count was recorded for 70% to 90% of them. Around 7.8% of the sample rests with the top ten.

The time point tag for this specimen amounts to: baseline before first vaccination. The vaccinee samples were drawn from two UK trials, COV001 and COV002, one of which was a single-blind randomized controlled phase 2/3 trial testing AZD1222 (ChAdOx1 nCoV-19) in healthy adults. For TCRbeta chain sequencing, PBMC samples from trial participants were taken at day 0 and at day 28 after the second dose. Worth noting for this clone: Its antigen is not yet known. One base away there is no much larger clone; base qualities are not given.

The rearranged chain carries TRBV6-6 and TRBJ1-1, with the D gene too uncertain to name. The sample was peripheral blood, taken on day 0 of AZD1222 vaccination. This receptor was identified in an adult in good health. DNA sequence: TGTGCCAGCACCTATCGGGACACTGAAGCTTTCTTT. Its translation is CASTYRDTEAFF.